A selection of T cell receptor beta chains follows, all from one sample in a study of Graves' ophthalmopathy and Graves' hyperthyroidism. TCRdb ran MiXCR on the multiplex PCR reads and lists one entry per CDR3 protein. The sample gives 150,000 to 200,000 distinct CDR3 sequences, around two fifths of which show up once; roughly 8.9% is in the top ten. The source material was peripheral blood. The receptors were sampled from a young man with Graves' ophthalmopathy. Both conserved end residues are part of each CDR3. D genes are given only for firm matches. Clone size is given for some rows only: seen once, a few or many times, or a class if the clone is expanded.

j_call	d_call	cdr3_length	clone_size	v_call	cdr3_nt	cdr3_aa
TRBJ1-1	NA	14	NA	TRBV20-1	TGCAGTGCTAGAGTAGAGGGGCAGGGCACTGAAGCTTTCTTT	CSARVEGQGTEAFF
TRBJ1-1	TRBD1	13	many	TRBV6-5	TGTGCCAGCACCAGGGGGGAAAACACTGAAGCTTTCTTT	CASTRGENTEAFF
TRBJ2-7	NA	15	many	TRBV6-2/TRBV6-3	TGTGCCAGCAGTTACTCCGGGTATACTCGCTACGAGCAGTACTTC	CASSYSGYTRYEQYF
TRBJ1-1	TRBD1	14	many	TRBV20-1	TGCAGTGCTAGGACCGACAGGGGTTCTGCTGAAGCTTTCTTT	CSARTDRGSAEAFF
TRBJ2-5	NA	16	many	TRBV6-5	TGTGCCAGCAGTTACTCGAGAGGGGGAGGCCAAGAGACCCAGTACTTC	CASSYSRGGGQETQYF
TRBJ1-6	NA	13	many	TRBV27	TGTGCCAGCAGTTTTTCCTATAATTCACCCCTCCACTTT	CASSFSYNSPLHF
TRBJ1-2	TRBD1	14	many	TRBV5-1	TGCGCCAGCAGCTCCGGACAGGGAAATCAGGGCTACACCTTC	CASSSGQGNQGYTF
TRBJ1-1	TRBD1	14	many	TRBV10-3	TGTGCCATCAGCTTGACAGGGATGGACACTGAAGCTTTCTTT	CAISLTGMDTEAFF
TRBJ2-2	TRBD2	16	once	TRBV14	TGTGCCAGCAGCCGCCTGACTAGCGGGTCTGGCGGGGAGCTGTTTTTT	CASSRLTSGSGGELFF
TRBJ1-1	NA	13	many	TRBV29-1	TGCAGCACTTATGAGGACCAGGACGCTGAAGCTTTCTTT	CSTYEDQDAEAFF
TRBJ2-5	NA	14	NA	TRBV5-1	TGCGCCAGCAGCCGGGAACCAGGTCGGGAGACCCAGTACTTC	CASSREPGRETQYF
TRBJ2-7	NA	14	many	TRBV5-1	TGCGCCAGCAGCTTGGAGGGGAGTAAGTACGAGCAGTACTTC	CASSLEGSKYEQYF
TRBJ2-7	NA	14	NA	TRBV19	TGTGCCAGTAGTATAACTGACCTTGCTTTGGAGCAGTACTTC	CASSITDLALEQYF
TRBJ1-2	NA	14	many	TRBV6-5	TGTGCCAGCAGTTACTCGAGGGCGGCCTATGGCTACACCTTC	CASSYSRAAYGYTF
TRBJ1-1	NA	15	many	TRBV29-1	TGCAGCGTCATCGCTAGGGGTATGGGAAACACTGAAGCTTTCTTT	CSVIARGMGNTEAFF
TRBJ1-3	NA	14	many	TRBV28	TGTGCCAGCAGTTTACCCTACTCTGGAAACACCATATATTTT	CASSLPYSGNTIYF
TRBJ1-1	NA	15	NA	TRBV6-5	TGTGCCAGCAGTTACATTGGCAGGAGGAACACTGAAGCTTTCTTT	CASSYIGRRNTEAFF
TRBJ1-2	TRBD1	13	many	TRBV28	TGTGCCAGCACCCAGGGGGTCGGCGATGGCTACACCTTC	CASTQGVGDGYTF
TRBJ2-7	NA	12	few	TRBV6-2/TRBV6-3	TGTGCCAGCGCGGGCGGCTCCTACGAGCAGTACTTC	CASAGGSYEQYF
TRBJ2-7	NA	13	NA	TRBV6-2/TRBV6-3	TGTGCCAGCCGATGGACAGCCCCCTACGAGCAGTACTTC	CASRWTAPYEQYF
TRBJ2-7	NA	13	once	TRBV27	TGTGCCAGTAGTTTTGCAGGTAGTTACGAGCAGTACTTC	CASSFAGSYEQYF
TRBJ2-7	TRBD2	15	many	TRBV28	TGTGCCAGCAGTTTTAGCGGGAGGGCCCCCTACGAGCAGTACTTC	CASSFSGRAPYEQYF
TRBJ2-5	TRBD2	14	many	TRBV28	TGTGCCAGCAGACCCGGGACTAGCGGGAGGAGGCAGTACTTC	CASRPGTSGRRQYF
TRBJ2-5	NA	14	NA	TRBV9	TGTGCCAGCAGCGTAGGTTCTAGCTTTGAGACCCAGTACTTC	CASSVGSSFETQYF
TRBJ2-7	NA	13	NA	TRBV25-1	TGTGCCAGCAGTGAATTCAGCAGCTACGAGCAGTACTTC	CASSEFSSYEQYF
TRBJ2-5	NA	13	few	TRBV12-3/TRBV12-4	TGTGCCAGCAGGCAGGGGTATCAAGAGACCCAGTACTTC	CASRQGYQETQYF
TRBJ2-7	TRBD1	14	once	TRBV6-1	TGTGCCAGCAGAGACGACAGGGGACGTTACGAGCAGTACTTC	CASRDDRGRYEQYF
TRBJ1-2	NA	13	NA	TRBV11-2	TGTGCCAGCAGCCCGACGGAGTTCTATGGCTACACCTTC	CASSPTEFYGYTF
TRBJ1-1	NA	11	many	TRBV28	TGTGCCAGCACAGGGCCCGATGAAGCTTTCTTT	CASTGPDEAFF
TRBJ1-1	NA	12	NA	TRBV6-1	TGTGCCAGCACAGGGGTTAGCACTGAAGCTTTCTTT	CASTGVSTEAFF
TRBJ1-1	NA	13	NA	TRBV7-2	TGTGCCAGCAGGATCACATGGAACACTGAAGCTTTCTTT	CASRITWNTEAFF
TRBJ1-1	NA	12	many	TRBV6-2/TRBV6-3	TGTGCCAGCAGTTCCCAGGAGCCCGAAGCTTTCTTT	CASSSQEPEAFF
TRBJ2-5	NA	13	many	TRBV9	TGTGCCAGCAGCGTAGGGGGCGGCGGGGCCCCGTACTTC	CASSVGGGGAPYF
TRBJ2-1	NA	12	many	TRBV3-1	TGTGCCAGCAGCCAAGAGAACAATGAGCAGTTCTTC	CASSQENNEQFF
TRBJ2-5	NA	13	NA	TRBV6-5	TGTGCCAGCAGTTACTCGGGCGGGGAGACCCAGTACTTC	CASSYSGGETQYF
TRBJ1-1	TRBD1	14	many	TRBV19	TGTGCCAGTAGTCTAGGACAGGGGAACACTGAAGCTTTCTTT	CASSLGQGNTEAFF
TRBJ2-7	NA	13	NA	TRBV6-1	TGTGCCAGCAGTCAAGACAGCTCCTACGAGCAGTACTTC	CASSQDSSYEQYF
TRBJ1-2	NA	11	many	TRBV4-1	TGCGCCAGCAGCGCTGCCCGAGGCTACACCTTC	CASSAARGYTF
TRBJ1-5	NA	16	many	TRBV6-5	TGTGCCAGCAGTCGGGGGGGGGCGGAGAGCAATCAGCCCCAGCATTTT	CASSRGGAESNQPQHF
TRBJ2-5	NA	13	many	TRBV6-1	TGTGCCAGCAGGGACAGTAGGGAAACGACCCAGTACTTC	CASRDSRETTQYF
TRBJ1-1	NA	14	many	TRBV7-2	TGTGCCAGCAGCTCCGGCCGCGGGTCGGTTGAAGCTTTCTTT	CASSSGRGSVEAFF
TRBJ1-1	NA	13	many	TRBV10-3	TGTGCCATCAGCGGAGGGGGTCACACTGAAGCTTTCTTT	CAISGGGHTEAFF
TRBJ2-2	TRBD2	15	NA	TRBV6-1	TGTGCCAGCAGTGGACTAGCGGGAGGGCCCGGGGAGCTGTTTTTT	CASSGLAGGPGELFF
TRBJ2-7	NA	14	NA	TRBV24-1	TGTGCCACCAGCACCCCCGGGGGGACACCTGAGCAGTACTTC	CATSTPGGTPEQYF
TRBJ1-1	NA	15	NA	TRBV15	TGTGCCACCAGCAGAGATCGAACGGCGAACACTGAAGCTTTCTTT	CATSRDRTANTEAFF
TRBJ1-2	NA	14	many	TRBV6-2/TRBV6-3	TGTGCCAGCAGTCGGACGCGCGGGGGCTATGGCTACACCTTC	CASSRTRGGYGYTF
TRBJ2-7	NA	13	many	TRBV4-3	TGCGCCAGCAGCCAAGATCGAAGGGACGAGCAGTACTTC	CASSQDRRDEQYF
TRBJ1-5	NA	13	NA	TRBV7-2	TGTGCCAGCAGCTCTACAGGGAACCAGCCCCAGCATTTT	CASSSTGNQPQHF
TRBJ2-7	TRBD1	14	many	TRBV12-3/TRBV12-4	TGTGCCAGCAGTGGACAGGGGTTTCCCTACGAGCAGTACTTC	CASSGQGFPYEQYF
TRBJ2-5	NA	12	many	TRBV6-5	TGTGCCACCAGGGCCCGAAGTAAGACCCAGTACTTC	CATRARSKTQYF
TRBJ2-5	TRBD1	14	NA	TRBV28	TGTGCCAGCAGGTCACCGGGACAGTGGGAGACCCAGTACTTC	CASRSPGQWETQYF
TRBJ1-6	NA	14	few	TRBV7-9	TGTGCCAGCAGCTTGGGACGGCATAATTCACCCCTCCACTTT	CASSLGRHNSPLHF
TRBJ2-7	TRBD1	16	NA	TRBV12-3/TRBV12-4	TGTGCCAGCAGTCACGACCCGGGACAGGGGGCTAACGAGCAGTACTTC	CASSHDPGQGANEQYF
TRBJ1-1	NA	15	NA	TRBV27	TGTGCCAGCAGTTACAAGGCCTTAATGGGCACTGAAGCTTTCTTT	CASSYKALMGTEAFF
TRBJ1-1	TRBD1	14	NA	TRBV6-2/TRBV6-3	TGTGCCACCAACAGGGGGGGGATGAACACTGAAGCTTTCTTT	CATNRGGMNTEAFF
TRBJ2-5	NA	14	many	TRBV10-3	TGTGCCATCAGTGAACAGGGAGACCAAGAGACCCAGTACTTC	CAISEQGDQETQYF
TRBJ2-5	NA	14	many	TRBV20-1	TGCAGTGCTAGAGTTGGGAGCGCCATAGAGACCCAGTACTTC	CSARVGSAIETQYF
TRBJ2-7	TRBD1	15	NA	TRBV30	TGTGCCTGGAGTGTACAGGGGGGACCTCTCTACGAGCAGTACTTC	CAWSVQGGPLYEQYF
TRBJ1-5	TRBD1	13	many	TRBV2	TGTGCCAGCGCCGGGACAGGCTATCAGCCCCAGCATTTT	CASAGTGYQPQHF